This T cell receptor (beta chain) comes out of a study of T cell changes during pregnancy in multiple sclerosis. The assay was immunoSEQ multiplex PCR, and TCRdb's table has in-frame clones only and misses some. Of 30,000 to 45,000 clones in the sample, roughly nine tenths were seen once. The CDR3 sequence is 15 residues long. Germline CDR1 and CDR2: GTSNPN and SVGIG (reference sequence). Between the trimmed V and J ends, which lost 3 bases and 3 bases, there was a span of 14 bases. The chain carries TRBV30 and TRBJ1-4; D call uncertain. Sequences were derived from CD4+ T cells from peripheral blood mononuclear cells, sampled in the second trimester of pregnancy. This TCR came from a female donor in good health, enrolled as a control in a pregnancy study. CDR3 nucleotide sequence: TGTGCCTGGAGCAAGAGAACTGCGGCTAATGAAAAACTGTTTTTT. Amino acid sequence: CAWSKRTAANEKLFF. Drawing the rest from reference TRBV30 and TRBJ1-4, the complete variable domain is SQTIHQWPATLVQPVGSPLSLECTVEGTSNPNLYWYRQAAGRGLQLLFYSVGIGQISSEVPQNLSASRPQDRQFILSSKKLLLSDSGFYLCAWSKRTAANEKLFFGSGTQLSVL.